The TCR beta chain described here comes from a study of T-cell reconstitution after alpha-beta-depleted transplantation in children. Study-wide results and caveats: Alpha-beta T cells about two months after transplant reportedly derived from several hundred expanded graft clones.

Researchers prepared the TCRbeta library using unique molecular identifiers, the study reports. TCRdb reanalysed the PCR reads using MiXCR and keeps one entry per CDR3 protein. The sample consists of nearly 250,000 distinct CDR3 sequences, around 8% of them appearing once. To note about this clonotype: The antigen remains unidentified.

This TCR derives from a male patient younger than 18 who had a stem cell transplant for acute lymphoblastic leukemia, so the T cells may come from the graft donor. This specimen consisted of PBMCs, mostly from graft donor cells, obtained 180 days after TCRalphabeta/CD19-depleted stem cell transplant.

CDR3: CASSYAYNPTQGYGYTF. CDR3 coding DNA: TGTGCCAGCAGTTACGCCTATAACCCCACACAAGGATATGGCTACACCTTC. The V gene is TRBV6-2 or TRBV6-3, the J gene TRBJ1-2; no firm D call. The CDR3 has 17 residues. The V gene lost 2 bases and the J gene lost 5 bases, with 21 bases spanning the gap. CDR1 is MNHEY and CDR2 is SVGEGT in the germline V gene.